Below, 20 T cell receptor beta chains from the same sample are listed, as sequenced in a study of CD8+ T cells in alopecia areata. Isolated RNA was reverse transcribed into cDNA used as the sequencing template. TCRdb keeps only in-frame clones here, not all; method: immunoSEQ multiplex PCR. Among about 140,000 clones listed, around 87% were seen once. Treatment: oral pan-JAK inhibitor, 5-10 mg twice daily. The specimen was CD8+ T cells sorted from blood, collected at week 4, from a patient treated with tofacitinib. These receptors originate from a human donor with alopecia areata.

The chain combines TRBV19 with TRBJ1-3; tentative D call: TRBD1 (5 bases). Germline lookup yields CDR1 LNHDA and CDR2 SQIVND (reference sequence). CDR3 size: 15 residues. Trimming removed 5 bases at V and 3 bases at J, with 14 bases between. The CDR3 region is CASSLLGRFGNTIYF. CDR3 DNA: TGTGCCAGTAGTCTCTTGGGACGTTTTGGAAACACCATATATTTT.

The chain has TRBV29-1 and TRBJ2-7, with TRBD2 as a possible D gene (5 bases). Trimming stripped 7 bases from V and 5 bases from J, with 15 bases between. The CDR3 consists of 12 residues. Germline CDR1 is SQVTM and CDR2 is ANQGSEA. This CDR3 reads CSADGGGHEQYF. The CDR3 DNA reads TGCAGCGCCGACGGTGGCGGGCACGAGCAGTACTTC.

This clone appeared a few times. At the DNA level, this CDR3 is encoded by other sequences in the same sample as well. V gene TRBV29-1 combines with J gene TRBJ2-7, with 8 positions matching TRBD1. The length of the CDR3 is 13 residues. With 4 bases clipped from V and 0 bases from J, the junction kept 2 bases outside the gene matches. CDR1 is SQVTM, CDR2 ANQGSEA, per germline. The CDR3 bases are TGCAGCGTTGTTGACAGGGGCTCCTACGAGCAGTACTTC. It encodes CSVVDRGSYEQYF.

The V call is TRBV11-2, the J call TRBJ2-7, with TRBD2 as a possible D gene (6 bases). Germline assignment: CDR1 SGHAT and CDR2 FQNNGV. V was shortened by 4 bases and J by 7 bases, with 11 bases between the two germline ends. This CDR3 region has 12 residues. CDR3 DNA: TGTGCCAGCAGCTCACCGACTAGGGAGCAGTACTTC. As protein: CASSSPTREQYF.

The V call is TRBV19, the J call TRBJ2-5, with a tentative D call TRBD1 (6 bases). The germline gives CDR1 LNHDA, CDR2 SQIVND (reference sequence). V was clipped by 5 bases and J by 3 bases, with 10 bases between them. The CDR3 is 13 residues long. CDR3 sequence: CASSSWTEETQYF. The CDR3 nucleotides are TGTGCCAGTAGTTCATGGACAGAAGAGACCCAGTACTTC.

This chain links TRBV2 with TRBJ2-1, with 8 bases that match TRBD2. V was pared by 2 bases and J by 2 bases, with 2 bases of the junction left unmatched. Germline values: CDR1 SNHLY, CDR2 FYNNEI. The CDR3 runs to 15 residues. The CDR3 coding sequence is TGTGCCAGCAGTGAAACGGGAGGGGCCTACAATGAGCAGTTCTTC. Residues: CASSETGGAYNEQFF.

The genes are TRBV6-5 and TRBJ2-2; TRBD1 might be the D (6 bases). CDR1 MNHEY and CDR2 SVGAGI come from the germline V gene. Trimming took 6 bases from V and 9 from J, leaving 20 bases between them. This CDR3 contains 15 residues. CDR3 DNA sequence: TGTGCCAGCAGCCACCGACAGGAAGCGTCCCGGGAGCTGTTTTTT. Translating it yields CASSHRQEASRELFF.

V and J are TRBV6-5 and TRBJ2-2; D might be TRBD1 (6 bases). Trimming stripped 4 bases from V and 1 base from J, with 7 bases between. Germline V gives CDR1 MNHEY, CDR2 SVGAGI. This CDR3 region has 14 residues. The CDR3 sequence: CASSWDMNTGELFF. For the CDR3, the DNA is TGTGCCAGCAGTTGGGACATGAACACCGGGGAGCTGTTTTTT.

Here the CDR3 reads CSVETGHYGYTF. The DNA for the CDR3 is TGCAGCGTTGAAACGGGGCACTATGGCTACACCTTC. This chain uses TRBV29-1 with TRBJ1-2; the D gene is possibly TRBD1 (5 bases). The CDR3 sequence is 12 residues long. The germline V and J ends were trimmed by 2 bases and 3 bases, with 7 bases remaining between them. The germline gives CDR1 SQVTM, CDR2 ANQGSEA. The full variable domain, rest sourced from reference TRBV29-1 and TRBJ1-2, is SAVISQKPSRDICQRGTSLTIQCQVDSQVTMMFWYRQQPGQSLTLIATANQGSEATYESGFVIDKFPISRPNLTFSTLTVSNMSPEDSSIYLCSVETGHYGYTFGSGTRLTVV.

This chain links TRBV21-1 with TRBJ2-1; the tabulated D call, TRBD2, remains unverified against the DNA. TRBV21-1 has pseudogene status. The CDR3 is made up of 16 amino acids. In DNA form, the CDR3 reads TGTGCCAGCAGCAAAGAAGCGGGAGTGGGCCACAATGAGCAGTTCTTC. The encoded protein is CASSKEAGVGHNEQFF.

This chain connects TRBV14 to TRBJ2-7, with a weak D call TRBD1 (5 bases). The germline V and J ends were trimmed by 3 bases and 0 bases, with 12 bases remaining between them. Germline V lookup: CDR1 SGHDN, CDR2 FVKESK. The CDR3 runs to 15 residues. In DNA form, the CDR3 reads TGTGCCAGCAGCCACACGACAGAGTACTCCTACGAGCAGTACTTC. Translating it yields CASSHTTEYSYEQYF. Supplemented by reference TRBV14 and TRBJ2-7, the full variable domain reads EAGVTQFPSHSVIEKGQTVTLRCDPISGHDNLYWYRRVMGKEIKFLLHFVKESKQDESGMPNNRFLAERTGGTYSTLKVQPAELEDSGVYFCASSHTTEYSYEQYFGPGTRLTVT.

The chain is built from TRBV10-3 and TRBJ1-1; a weak D match, TRBD1 (6 bases). Germline V gene lookup returns CDR1 ENHRY and CDR2 SYGVKD. The length of the CDR3 is 14 residues. Trimming left V 6 bases short and J 4 bases short, with 15 bases between. In nucleotides, the CDR3 is TGTGCCATCAGATCGCGGGGGGCCGGCACTGAAGCTTTCTTT. This encodes CAIRSRGAGTEAFF.

V is TRBV11-2 and J is TRBJ1-4; 7 bases line up with TRBD1. V was pared by 3 bases and J by 7 bases, with 5 bases of the junction left unmatched. The CDR3 totals 14 residues. Germline lookup yields CDR1 SGHAT and CDR2 FQNNGV. The CDR3 is CASSLTGSGEKLFF. The CDR3 DNA sequence: TGTGCCAGCAGCTTGACAGGGTCTGGTGAAAAACTGTTTTTT.

The CDR3 here is CARLGLAKTDTQYF. In DNA, the CDR3 is TGTGCCAGACTAGGACTAGCGAAAACAGATACGCAGTATTTT. The chain couples TRBV6-5 to TRBJ2-3, with 9 bases aligning to TRBD2. The V segment lost 9 bases and the J segment 3 bases; nucleotides outside the gene matches: 7. The CDR3 is 14 amino acids. Per the germline V gene, CDR1 is MNHEY and CDR2 is SVGAGI.

The chain joins TRBV29-1 to TRBJ2-5; 10 bases are shared with TRBD1. Trimming removed 2 bases from V and 6 bases from J; junction bases left unmatched: 6. The length of the CDR3 is 14 residues. Looked up from germline, CDR1 is SQVTM and CDR2 is ANQGSEA. The CDR3 nucleotides read TGCAGCGTTGAAAATCAGGACAGGGGGAAGACCCAGTACTTC. Translated: CSVENQDRGKTQYF. Based on the CDR3 plus reference TRBV29-1 and TRBJ2-5, the full variable domain is SAVISQKPSRDICQRGTSLTIQCQVDSQVTMMFWYRQQPGQSLTLIATANQGSEATYESGFVIDKFPISRPNLTFSTLTVSNMSPEDSSIYLCSVENQDRGKTQYFGPGTRLLVL.

The V call is TRBV30, the J call TRBJ2-7, with D hard to call. The CDR3 is 14 residues long. Trimming pared 0 bases from V and 3 bases from J, leaving 12 bases between. CDR1 GTSNPN and CDR2 SVGIG come from the germline V gene (reference sequence). DNA for the CDR3: TGTGCCTGGAGTGTAGGAGAGTCGTACTACGAGCAGTACTTC. Its protein product is CAWSVGESYYEQYF.

This clone was counted a single time. A junction boundary mismatches the germline segment, possibly from a read error. V gene TRBV9 combines with J gene TRBJ1-2; 7 bases fit TRBD1. This CDR3 region has 11 residues. Germline CDR1 and CDR2: SGDLS and YYNGEE. CDR3 DNA sequence: TGTGCCAGCAGCGGTGGTAGGGGGCTTTCCTTC. Its protein is CASSGGRGLSF.

With respect to this clone: Other DNA sequences in the sample encode the same CDR3. This rearrangement joins TRBV15 to TRBJ2-1; D gene ambiguous. This CDR3 comprises 13 residues. Germline-derived CDR1 and CDR2 are LNHNV and YYDKDF (reference sequence). V was cut by 0 bases and J by 1 base, with 1 base left in between. The CDR3 DNA sequence: TGTGCCACCAGCAGAGATTCCTACAATGAGCAGTTCTTC. This gives the protein CATSRDSYNEQFF.

The genes are TRBV29-1 and TRBJ2-7; TRBD1 matches at 8 bases. The CDR3 spans 15 residues. From germline, CDR1 is SQVTM and CDR2 ANQGSEA. With 6 bases clipped from V and 0 bases from J, the junction kept 10 bases outside the gene matches. In DNA, the CDR3 is TGCAGCGTCGCCCTGGAGGACAGGGACTCCTACGAGCAGTACTTC. This sequence encodes CSVALEDRDSYEQYF.

This clone occurred a few times. The chain links TRBV6-5 to TRBJ2-6; D is uncertain. The CDR3 is 16 amino acids. Germline CDR1 reads MNHEY; CDR2 reads SVGAGI. Deletions cut 4 bases from V and 0 bases from J, with 10 bases between. CDR3 protein: CASSFGEPSGANVLTF. The CDR3 DNA reads TGTGCCAGCAGTTTTGGGGAACCCTCTGGGGCCAACGTCCTGACTTTC.